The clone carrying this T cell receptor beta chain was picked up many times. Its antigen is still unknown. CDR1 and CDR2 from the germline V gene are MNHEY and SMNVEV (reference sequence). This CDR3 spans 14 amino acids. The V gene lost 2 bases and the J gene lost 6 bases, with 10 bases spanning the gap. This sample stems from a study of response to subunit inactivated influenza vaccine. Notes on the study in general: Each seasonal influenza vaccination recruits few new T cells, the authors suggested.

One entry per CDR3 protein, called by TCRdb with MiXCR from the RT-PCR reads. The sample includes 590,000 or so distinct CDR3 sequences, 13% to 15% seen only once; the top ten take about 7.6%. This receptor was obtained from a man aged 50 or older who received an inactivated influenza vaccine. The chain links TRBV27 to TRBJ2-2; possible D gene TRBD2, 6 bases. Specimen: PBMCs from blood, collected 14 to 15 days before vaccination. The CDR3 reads CASSLKWGAGELFF. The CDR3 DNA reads TGTGCCAGCAGTTTAAAGTGGGGGGCCGGGGAGCTGTTTTTT.